This TCR beta chain is drawn from a study of cytomegalovirus exposure and HLA in healthy donors. The study's findings and limits: In a later analysis, CMV-associated beta chains were mostly HLA-associated, it appeared. TCR beta chain V- and J-gene trimming was linked, in a later analysis, to a missense variant in DCLRE1C. An apparent linkage of common viral pathogens to several of the most significant clusters emerged in a later analysis. The authors considered a cluster of highly shared sequence variants likely to be a sequencing artifact.

Primers for the PCR totalled 60 Vbeta and 13 Jbeta. Clones were sequenced by immunoSEQ multiplex PCR, and TCRdb holds only the in-frame ones, with some missing. The repertoire consists of 100,000 to 150,000 clones, with under 20% occurring once and the leading ten covering approximately 2.9%. The CDR3 runs to 16 residues. The V end was cut by 7 bases, the J end by 4 bases, with 17 bases between. From germline, CDR1 is LNHDA and CDR2 SQIVND (reference sequence). A remark on this clone: Antigen specificity is unknown.

Input material: PBMCs. V is TRBV19 and J is TRBJ2-6; maybe TRBD2 (5 bases). The origin of this receptor is a female donor in good health and CMV-seropositive. Here the CDR3 DNA reads TGTGCCAGTACCTCTCTTCTTCCGGGGGGGGCCAACGTCCTGACTTTC. It codes for CASTSLLPGGANVLTF.